A single sample gave rise to the 29 T cell receptor beta chains below, sequenced in a study of spatial heterogeneity in lung cancer. Documented time point: sample taken at primary tumor resection. Whole RNA, isolated from tumor, nontumor lung or frozen PBMC, was sequenced without prior sorting. In TCRdb, the 5' RACE reads were re-called with MiXCR into one record per CDR3 protein. The sample carries over 75,000 distinct CDR3 sequences, 15% to 20% recorded once. This material consisted of PBMCs, taken at surgery. These TCRs come from a male donor with early-stage non-small cell lung cancer.

This sequence joins TRBV5-5 and TRBJ1-2, with D unclear. CDR3 length equals 14 residues. V shed 1 base and J shed 5 bases, with 12 bases lying between them. CDR1 and CDR2 from the germline V gene are SGHKS and YYEKEE (reference sequence). DNA for the CDR3: TGTGCCAGCAGCTTGACCTCGACTGAATATGGCTACACCTTC. Protein sequence: CASSLTSTEYGYTF.

This clonotype was counted many times. This chain joins TRBV4-3 and TRBJ2-7; TRBD1 matches 8 bases. Germline values: CDR1 LGHNA, CDR2 YSLEER. CDR3 length: 13 residues. Trimming took 1 base from V and 7 from J; bases not matched to a gene: 3. CDR3 in amino acids: CASSQAQGAEQYF. In nucleotides, the CDR3 is TGCGCCAGCAGCCAAGCGCAGGGGGCGGAGCAGTACTTC.

There are a few counts of this clonotype. The gene calls are TRBV29-1 and TRBJ1-1; TRBD1 might be the D (5 bases). The ends were cut back, 2 bases at V and 0 bases at J, with 10 bases in the middle. In germline, CDR1 is SQVTM, CDR2 ANQGSEA. The CDR3 has 14 residues. CDR3 sequence reads: CSVERRGMNTEAFF. CDR3 nucleotides: TGCAGCGTTGAAAGGCGGGGGATGAACACTGAAGCTTTCTTT.

This clonotype has a count of ten or more. This chain joins TRBV4-1 and TRBJ1-1, with D perhaps TRBD1 (6 bases). Deletions cut 6 bases from V and 1 base from J, with 12 bases between. This CDR3 comprises 14 residues. The germline V gene encodes CDR1 MGHRA and CDR2 YSYEKL. The CDR3 sequence: CASRNRARNTEAFF. The CDR3 DNA reads TGCGCCAGCAGAAACAGGGCGCGGAACACTGAAGCTTTCTTT.

This chain connects TRBV7-8 to TRBJ1-1; 9 nucleotides agree with TRBD1. Germline V gene lookup returns CDR1 SGHVS and CDR2 FQNEAQ. CDR3 length: 16 residues. The V and J ends lost 5 bases and 1 base, in that order; junction bases with no gene match: 8. The CDR3 here is CASSVKQGAGNTEAFF. The CDR3 DNA reads TGTGCCAGCAGCGTAAAACAGGGGGCCGGGAACACTGAAGCTTTCTTT. The variable domain in full, completed from reference TRBV7-8 and TRBJ1-1, reads GAGVSQSPRYKVAKRGQDVALRCDPISGHVSLFWYQQALGQGPEFLTYFQNEAQLDKSGLPSDRFFAERPEGSVSTLKIQRTQQEDSAVYLCASSVKQGAGNTEAFFGQGTRLTVV.

This clonotype was seen many times. The J gene is TRBJ1-4, the V gene TRBV15; TRBD1 matches 9 bases. Trimming cost V 0 bases and J 5 bases; bases outside gene matches: 4. This CDR3 has 16 residues. Germline V CDR1 and CDR2: LNHNV, YYDKDF (reference sequence). For the CDR3, the DNA is TGTGCCACCAGCAGAGATAGGGGACAGGGAAATGAAAAACTGTTTTTT. Its translation: CATSRDRGQGNEKLFF.

The chain uses TRBV27 and TRBJ2-1, with D maybe TRBD2 (6 bases). Germline lookup yields CDR1 MNHEY and CDR2 SMNVEV (reference sequence). The V end was cut by 2 bases, the J end by 6 bases, with 14 bases between. CDR3 length equals 15 residues. This CDR3 reads CASSLPSVPPNEQFF. CDR3 bases: TGTGCCAGCAGTTTACCTAGCGTGCCCCCCAATGAGCAGTTCTTC.

This chain uses TRBV24-1 with TRBJ2-7; D is ambiguous. Trimming left V 9 bases short and J 5 bases short, with 19 bases between. Germline CDR1 KGHDR, CDR2 SFDVKD. The CDR3 sequence is 14 residues long. The CDR3 spells CATPGASEFDEQYF. The CDR3 nucleotides read TGTGCCACCCCCGGCGCCAGCGAGTTCGACGAGCAGTACTTC.

There are a few counts of this clonotype. The V call is TRBV3-1, the J call TRBJ2-6, with no clear D. Germline CDR1 LGHDT, CDR2 YNNKEL (reference sequence). This CDR3 is 16 amino acids long. Trimming stripped 0 bases from V and 0 bases from J, with 6 bases between. In DNA, the CDR3 is TGTGCCAGCAGCCAAGATCTACTCTCTGGGGCCAACGTCCTGACTTTC. Translating it yields CASSQDLLSGANVLTF.

Note on this clonotype: This clone may be a read error of a much larger clone one base away. This chain links TRBV10-3 with TRBJ2-7; no firm D call. This CDR3 is 14 amino acids long. Deletions cut 10 bases from V and 5 bases from J, with 21 bases between. Germline V CDR1 and CDR2: ENHRY, SYGVKD. The CDR3 spells CATRFDPLSHEQYF. DNA of the CDR3: TGTGCCACCCGGTTTGACCCCCTGTCCCACGAGCAGTACTTC.

The table lists this clonotype with many counts. The chain links TRBV28 to TRBJ2-6; D unclear. The ends were cut back, 5 bases at V and 4 bases at J, with 12 bases in the middle. The CDR3 consists of 15 residues. The germline V gene has CDR1 MDHEN and CDR2 SYDVKM. CDR3 bases: TGTGCCAGCAGTACCTCCTCGTCCGGGGCCAACGTCCTGACTTTC. This codes for CASSTSSSGANVLTF.

This clonotype turned up a few times. CDR3 in amino acids: CASSRGGLSYNEQFF. Written as DNA, the CDR3 is TGTGCCAGTTCAAGGGGGGGACTCTCCTACAATGAGCAGTTCTTC. The V call is TRBV19, the J call TRBJ2-1, with D possibly TRBD2 on 7 matching bases. The CDR3 totals 15 residues. V was cut by 8 bases and J by 0 bases, with 14 bases left in between. CDR1 and CDR2 (germline): LNHDA, SQIVND (reference sequence).

The table lists this clonotype with a few counts. The chain uses TRBV7-2 and TRBJ2-3; no definite D call. CDR1 and CDR2 (germline): SGHTA, FQGNSA. V was trimmed by 2 bases and J by 5 bases, leaving 5 bases between them. The length of the CDR3 is 12 residues. CDR3 sequence (DNA): TGTGCCAGCAGCTTATATTTAGATACGCAGTATTTT. Translated, it gives CASSLYLDTQYF.

This clonotype was seen a handful of times. In DNA, the CDR3 is TGTGCTAGAAAGCGGGGGGCCCAAGAGACCCAGTACTTC. It encodes CARKRGAQETQYF. The chain carries TRBV2 and TRBJ2-5; 9 nucleotides match TRBD2. The CDR3 has 13 amino acids. Looked up from germline, CDR1 is SNHLY and CDR2 is FYNNEI.

V usage is TRBV10-3 and J usage is TRBJ2-7, with TRBD1 matching 8 bases. The CDR3 is 11 amino acids. Trimming at V came to 6 bases and at J to 7 bases, leaving 2 bases not matched to a gene. Looked up from germline, CDR1 is ENHRY and CDR2 is SYGVKD. The CDR3 bases are TGTGCCATCAGAGGACAGGGAGAGCAGTACTTC. Its translation is CAIRGQGEQYF.

This clonotype turned up a few times. The V call is TRBV6-2 or TRBV6-3, the J call TRBJ1-5, with 9 bases fitting TRBD1. The V gene's germline CDR1 is MNHEY and CDR2 SVGEGT. V dropped 4 bases and J dropped 11; count of bases not matched to a gene: 6. There are 13 residues in the CDR3. CDR3 sequence: CASSSRTGESQHF. The CDR3 DNA sequence: TGTGCCAGCAGTTCGAGGACAGGGGAATCCCAGCATTTT.

This chain connects TRBV11-2 to TRBJ2-1, with no clear D. V lost 8 bases, J lost 6 bases, and 20 bases lay in between. Germline V gene lookup returns CDR1 SGHAT and CDR2 FQNNGV. CDR3 length: 15 amino acids. The CDR3 loop is CASAPGGGAVNEQFF. CDR3 DNA: TGTGCCAGCGCCCCCGGCGGCGGTGCGGTCAATGAGCAGTTCTTC.

The chain recombines TRBV28 with TRBJ2-3; no definite D call. CDR1 is MDHEN and CDR2 is SYDVKM in the germline V gene. The CDR3 sequence is 16 residues long. V gave up 2 bases and J gave up 3 bases, with 15 bases separating them. The CDR3 DNA follows: TGTGCCAGCAGTTTACGTATGGGCTACCCAACAGATACGCAGTATTTT. It translates to CASSLRMGYPTDTQYF.

The CDR3 loop reads CASSTGDTITGELFF. Written as DNA, the CDR3 is TGTGCCAGCAGCACTGGGGACACGATTACCGGGGAGCTGTTTTTT. The genes are TRBV7-9 and TRBJ2-2, with D maybe TRBD1 (6 bases). The CDR3 covers 15 residues. Trimming took off 5 bases at V and 5 bases at J, with 15 bases between the two ends. Germline CDR1 SEHNR, CDR2 FQNEAQ (reference sequence).

This chain connects TRBV5-1 to TRBJ2-2; 8 nucleotides align to TRBD1. This CDR3 comprises 15 residues. J gave up 3 bases and V 7 bases, and 8 bases lay outside the gene matches. Germline V CDR1 and CDR2: SGHRS, YFSETQ. CDR3 coding DNA: TGCGCCAGCGGACCGGGACAGGTGGACACCGGGGAGCTGTTTTTT. Translating gives CASGPGQVDTGELFF.

This clonotype was observed a handful of times. J is TRBJ2-3 and V is TRBV5-8; D not resolved. Germline assignment: CDR1 SGHTS and CDR2 YDEGEE. Trimming stripped 6 bases from V and 2 bases from J, with 22 bases between. This CDR3 spans 17 amino acids. The CDR3: CASTKWVGNQNTDTQYF. DNA for the CDR3: TGTGCCAGCACCAAATGGGTGGGAAACCAAAACACAGATACGCAGTATTTT.

V usage is TRBV6-2 or TRBV6-3 and J usage is TRBJ2-2; 9 bases map to TRBD2. The CDR3 runs to 16 residues. The junction had 3 bases not matched to a gene; V was cut back by 3 bases and J by 1 base. Per the germline V gene, CDR1 is MNHEY and CDR2 is SVGEGT. CDR3 sequence: CASSYATSGNTGELFF. CDR3 coding DNA: TGTGCCAGCAGTTATGCGACTAGCGGGAACACCGGGGAGCTGTTTTTT.

This clonotype has a handful of counts. This chain connects TRBV20-1 to TRBJ2-7, with 7 bases matching TRBD2. Germline V CDR1 and CDR2: DFQATT, SNEGSKA (reference sequence). V dropped 6 bases and J dropped 2; count of bases not matched to a gene: 7. The CDR3 is 13 amino acids. The CDR3 nucleotides are TGCAGTGCCCGCCCGGGGGGACCCTACGAGCAGTACTTC. Residues: CSARPGGPYEQYF.

This clonotype was counted between two and nine times. CDR3 bases: TGTGCCAGCAGCCCCGGGACAATCCAAGAGACCCAGTACTTC. Its translation: CASSPGTIQETQYF. The chain has TRBV7-2 and TRBJ2-5, with a tentative D call TRBD1 (6 bases). Between the trimmed V and J ends, which lost 5 bases and 1 base, there was a span of 11 bases. This CDR3 has 14 residues. Germline CDR1 is SGHTA and CDR2 is FQGNSA. The variable domain in full, completed from reference TRBV7-2 and TRBJ2-5, reads GAGVSQSPSNKVTEKGKDVELRCDPISGHTALYWYRQSLGQGLEFLIYFQGNSAPDKSGLPSDRFSAERTGGSVSTLTIQRTQQEDSAVYLCASSPGTIQETQYFGPGTRLLVL.

The chain employs TRBV9 and TRBJ2-5; 11 nucleotides line up with TRBD2. The length of the CDR3 is 14 residues. Per the germline V gene, CDR1 is SGDLS and CDR2 is YYNGEE. Trimming at V came to 4 bases and at J to 4 bases, leaving 3 bases not matched to a gene. CDR3 amino acids: CASSSSGRRETQYF. CDR3 coding DNA: TGTGCCAGCAGCTCTAGCGGGAGGCGAGAGACCCAGTACTTC.

J is TRBJ1-5 and V is TRBV25-1; weak D call: TRBD1 (5 bases). V was trimmed by 2 bases and J by 7 bases, leaving 12 bases between them. The germline CDR1 and CDR2 sequences are MGHDK and SYGVNS. The CDR3 has 14 residues. CDR3 bases: TGTGCCAGCAGTGAACTGGGCAGGGTCCAGCCCCAGCATTTT. This encodes CASSELGRVQPQHF.

This chain connects TRBV6-2 or TRBV6-3 to TRBJ2-5; D ambiguous. There are 13 residues in the CDR3. Germline V gives CDR1 MNHEY, CDR2 SVGEGT. The V end lost 7 bases, the J end lost 5 bases, and 14 bases lay between the germline ends. In DNA form, the CDR3 reads TGTGCCAGCATGTTAGCCCCCAGGGAGACCCAGTACTTC. Its translation is CASMLAPRETQYF.

The V gene is TRBV6-6, the J gene TRBJ2-7, with 9 bases identical to TRBD1. This CDR3 has 14 amino acids. V was clipped by 5 bases and J by 5 bases; unmatched bases: 7. Germline values: CDR1 MNHNY, CDR2 SVGAGI (reference sequence). The CDR3 loop is CASSRRTGEDEQYF. For the CDR3, the DNA is TGTGCCAGCAGTCGCCGGACAGGGGAGGACGAGCAGTACTTC.

Only a few counts were recorded for this clonotype. The gene calls are TRBV5-8 and TRBJ2-7, with TRBD2 matching 9 bases. Losses at the gene ends were 2 bases for V and 2 bases for J; bases not matched to a gene: 5. This CDR3 region has 15 residues. CDR1 is SGHTS, CDR2 YDEGEE, per germline. The CDR3 loop reads CASSFLTSGTYEQYF. Here the CDR3 DNA reads TGTGCCAGCAGCTTTCTGACTAGCGGCACCTACGAGCAGTACTTC. The full variable domain, in which reference TRBV5-8 and TRBJ2-7 provide the parts outside the CDR3, is EAGVTQSPTHLIKTRGQQATLRCSPISGHTSVYWYQQALGLGLQFLLWYDEGEERNRGNFPPRFSGRQFPNYSSELNVNALELEDSALYLCASSFLTSGTYEQYFGPGTRLTVT.